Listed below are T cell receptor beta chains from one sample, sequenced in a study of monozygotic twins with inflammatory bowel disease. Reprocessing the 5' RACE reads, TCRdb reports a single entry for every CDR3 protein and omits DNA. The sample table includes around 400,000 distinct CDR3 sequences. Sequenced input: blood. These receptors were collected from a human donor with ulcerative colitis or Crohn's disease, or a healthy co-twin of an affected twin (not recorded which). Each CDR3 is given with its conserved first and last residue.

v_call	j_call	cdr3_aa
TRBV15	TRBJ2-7	CATKRGGSYEQYF
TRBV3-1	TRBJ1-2	CASSQVGTANGYTF
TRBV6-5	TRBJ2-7	CASSSLPSGPYEQYF
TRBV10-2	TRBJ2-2	CASRPYTGELFF
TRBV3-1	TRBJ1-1	CASSRVSGLDAFF
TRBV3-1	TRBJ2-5	CASSQGAGDQETQYF
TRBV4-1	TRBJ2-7	CASSQRDGAYEQYF
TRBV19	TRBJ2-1	CASSSGTGVNEQFF
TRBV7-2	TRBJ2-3	CASSPGGPADTQYF
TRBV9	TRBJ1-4	CASSGGGVREGKLFF
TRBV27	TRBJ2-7	CASSLYAGKRPYEQYF
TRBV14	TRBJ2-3	CASSHGGMSTDTQYF
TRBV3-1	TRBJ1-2	CASSQGSRPNYGYTF
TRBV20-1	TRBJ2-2	CSARPVSGGNTGELFF
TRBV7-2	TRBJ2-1	CASSPPGDHEQFF
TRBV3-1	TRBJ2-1	CASSQTRGSYNEQFF
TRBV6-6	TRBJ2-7	CASSYGDEQYF
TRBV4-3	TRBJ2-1	CASSQRVEGVNEQFF
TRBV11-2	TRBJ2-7	CATGEGGSYEQYF
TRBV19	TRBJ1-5	CASSINRDRNQPQHF
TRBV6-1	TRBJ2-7	CASSVQRSSYEQYF
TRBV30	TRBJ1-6	CAWSVGGSSYNSPLHF
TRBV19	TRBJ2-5	CASSIGLRTQETQYF
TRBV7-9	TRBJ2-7	CASSIGTGVYQEQYF
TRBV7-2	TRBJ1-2	CASSPPGSRYHGYTF
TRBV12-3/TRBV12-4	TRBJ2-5	CASTFPCGGVPSETQYF
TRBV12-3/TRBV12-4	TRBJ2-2	CASSLGTGRSRELFF
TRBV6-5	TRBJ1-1	CASSYSTVGHLRTEAFF
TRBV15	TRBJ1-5	CATSRLDRVNQPQHF
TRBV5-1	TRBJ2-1	CASRRTSGYNEQFF
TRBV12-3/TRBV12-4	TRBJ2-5	CASSSAGALEETQYF
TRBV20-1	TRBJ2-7	CRVAGPNRYEQYF
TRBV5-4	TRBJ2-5	CASSRVGQPQETQYF
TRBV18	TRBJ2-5	CASSPGGKETQYF
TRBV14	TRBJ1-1	CASSQVGVGAEAFF
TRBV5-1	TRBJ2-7	CASSLTYDREQYF
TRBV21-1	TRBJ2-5	CASTRGGRETQYF
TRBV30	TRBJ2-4	CAWKGRARDIQYF
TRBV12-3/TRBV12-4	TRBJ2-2	CASSPPNNTGELFF
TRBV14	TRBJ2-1	CASSQWGGLEQFF
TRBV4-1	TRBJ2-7	CASSQGVGASYEQYF
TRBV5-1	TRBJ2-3	CASSLASGLTDTQYF
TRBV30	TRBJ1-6	CAWSVQGGSPLHF
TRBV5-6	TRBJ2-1	CASSRPMYNEQFF
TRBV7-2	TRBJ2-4	CASSPGGLAAKNIQYF
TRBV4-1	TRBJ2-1	CASSQEIGRSSYNEQFF
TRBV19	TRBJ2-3	CASSGTSGSGDTQYF
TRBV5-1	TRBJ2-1	CASSLSGLYNEQFF
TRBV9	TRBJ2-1	CASSRYGRASYNEQFF
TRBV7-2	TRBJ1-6	CASSLLMSNSPLHF
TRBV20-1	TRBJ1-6	CSAPGTGGGSPLHF